Listed here are 8 T cell receptor beta chains from one sample, sequenced in a study of cytomegalovirus exposure and HLA in healthy donors. The PCR ran on 60 Vbeta and 13 Jbeta primers. Data came from immunoSEQ multiplex PCR; TCRdb stores just in-frame clones and leaves some out. The table includes about 97,000 clones, 70% to 80% detected once. Sequencing was carried out using PBMCs. These TCRs come from a male donor in good health and CMV-seropositive.

This chain joins TRBV4-1 and TRBJ1-1; 8 bases match TRBD1. CDR1 is MGHRA, CDR2 YSYEKL, per germline. J lost 4 bases, V lost 0 bases, and 10 bases had no gene match. This CDR3 region has 17 residues. The CDR3 is CASSQDRGRGLGTEAFF. CDR3 DNA sequence: TGCGCCAGCAGCCAAGATCGTGGCAGGGGGCTCGGCACTGAAGCTTTCTTT.

The chain carries TRBV5-1 and TRBJ2-7, with TRBD1 matching 8 bases. Germline V CDR1 and CDR2: SGHRS, YFSETQ. With V trimmed by 2 bases and J by 2 bases, 6 bases remained unmatched. The CDR3 has 15 residues. CDR3 coding DNA: TGCGCCAGCAGCTTTAGGGACAGGCGGGCCTACGAGCAGTACTTC. Residues: CASSFRDRRAYEQYF.

The chain uses TRBV29-1 and TRBJ2-7; 9 bases agree with TRBD1. The CDR3 loop spans 14 amino acids. Trimming took 6 bases from V and 2 from J; bases not matched to a gene: 8. Germline V gene sequence: CDR1 SQVTM, CDR2 ANQGSEA. CDR3 protein: CSVVRDRAPYEQYF. DNA of the CDR3: TGCAGCGTCGTCCGGGACAGGGCACCCTACGAGCAGTACTTC.

This chain joins TRBV7-2 and TRBJ1-1; TRBD1 matches 10 bases. Germline V gene data show CDR1 as SGHTA and CDR2 as FQGNSA. The CDR3 spans 14 residues. V dropped 5 bases and J dropped 4; count of bases not matched to a gene: 4. The CDR3 spells CASSAGQGGTEAFF. The CDR3 bases are TGTGCCAGCAGCGCAGGACAGGGGGGCACTGAAGCTTTCTTT.

This chain joins TRBV11-2 and TRBJ1-5; D remains ambiguous. Between the trimmed V and J ends, which lost 1 base and 4 bases, there was a span of 5 bases. Germline loops: CDR1 SGHAT, CDR2 FQNNGV. There are 13 residues in the CDR3. The CDR3 DNA follows: TGTGCCAGCAGCTTAGGTGAGAATCAGCCCCAGCATTTT. Protein: CASSLGENQPQHF.

The chain links TRBV5-1 to TRBJ1-4; a possible D gene is TRBD1 (5 bases). CDR1 is SGHRS and CDR2 is YFSETQ in the germline V gene. Trimming shortened V by 4 bases and J by 8 bases, and 9 bases separated the two germline ends. The CDR3 loop spans 12 amino acids. CDR3 DNA: TGCGCCAGCAGCATAGACAGAGAAAAACTGTTTTTT. As protein: CASSIDREKLFF. Combining the CDR3 with reference TRBV5-1 and TRBJ1-4 gives the whole variable domain KAGVTQTPRYLIKTRGQQVTLSCSPISGHRSVSWYQQTPGQGLQFLFEYFSETQRNKGNFPGRFSGRQFSNSRSEMNVSTLELGDSALYLCASSIDREKLFFGSGTQLSVL.

V gene TRBV30 combines with J gene TRBJ1-1; 8 bases line up with TRBD1. This CDR3 is built from 13 residues. V shed 3 bases and J 1 base; nucleotides not matched to a gene: 1. Per the germline V gene, CDR1 is GTSNPN and CDR2 is SVGIG (reference sequence). The CDR3 here is CAWRGQGNTEAFF. CDR3 bases: TGTGCCTGGAGAGGACAGGGGAACACTGAAGCTTTCTTT.

The chain is built from TRBV4-1 and TRBJ1-5; 7 bases match TRBD1. J lost 8 bases, V lost 1 base, and 11 bases had no gene match. Germline CDR1 MGHRA, CDR2 YSYEKL. This CDR3 comprises 16 residues. The CDR3 is CASSQGGQGGKEPQHF. In DNA form, the CDR3 reads TGCGCCAGCAGCCAAGGTGGGCAGGGGGGAAAGGAGCCCCAGCATTTT.